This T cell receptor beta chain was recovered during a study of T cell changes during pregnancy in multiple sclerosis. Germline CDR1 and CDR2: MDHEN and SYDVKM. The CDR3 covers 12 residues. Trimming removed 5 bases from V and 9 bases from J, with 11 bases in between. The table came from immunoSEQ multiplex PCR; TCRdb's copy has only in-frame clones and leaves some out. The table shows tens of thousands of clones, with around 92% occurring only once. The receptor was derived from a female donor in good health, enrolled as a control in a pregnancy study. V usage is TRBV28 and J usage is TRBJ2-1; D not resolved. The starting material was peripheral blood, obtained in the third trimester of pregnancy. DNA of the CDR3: TGTGCCAGCAGTCCTCGGGTTACTGAGCAGTTCTTC. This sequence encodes CASSPRVTEQFF.